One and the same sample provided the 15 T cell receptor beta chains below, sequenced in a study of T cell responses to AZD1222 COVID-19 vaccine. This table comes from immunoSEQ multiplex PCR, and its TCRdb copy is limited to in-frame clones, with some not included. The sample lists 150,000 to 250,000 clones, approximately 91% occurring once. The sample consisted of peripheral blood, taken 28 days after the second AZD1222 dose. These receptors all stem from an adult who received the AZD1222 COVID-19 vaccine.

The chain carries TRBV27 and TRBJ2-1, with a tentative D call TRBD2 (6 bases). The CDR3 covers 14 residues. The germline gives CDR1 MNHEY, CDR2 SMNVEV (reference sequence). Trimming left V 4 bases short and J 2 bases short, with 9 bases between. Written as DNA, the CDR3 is TGTGCCAGCAGTTCAGGGAGGACCTACAATGAGCAGTTCTTC. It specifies CASSSGRTYNEQFF.

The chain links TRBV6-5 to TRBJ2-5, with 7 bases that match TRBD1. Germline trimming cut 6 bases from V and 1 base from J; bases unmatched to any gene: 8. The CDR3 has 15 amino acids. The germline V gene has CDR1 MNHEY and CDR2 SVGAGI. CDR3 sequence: CASSGNPGGQETQYF. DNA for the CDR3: TGTGCCAGCAGCGGTAATCCAGGGGGCCAAGAGACCCAGTACTTC.

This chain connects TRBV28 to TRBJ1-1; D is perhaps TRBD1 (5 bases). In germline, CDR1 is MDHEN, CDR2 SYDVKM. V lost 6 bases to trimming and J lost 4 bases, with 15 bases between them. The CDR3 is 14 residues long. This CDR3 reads CASRPRRRGTEAFF. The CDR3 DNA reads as TGTGCCAGCAGACCCCGGAGAAGGGGCACTGAAGCTTTCTTT.

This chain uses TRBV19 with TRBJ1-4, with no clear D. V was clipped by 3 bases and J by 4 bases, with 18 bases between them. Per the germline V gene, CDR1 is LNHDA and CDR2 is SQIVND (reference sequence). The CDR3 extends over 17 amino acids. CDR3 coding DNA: TGTGCCAGTAGTATCAAGGGAACCAAGGGCTTTAATGAAAAACTGTTTTTT. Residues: CASSIKGTKGFNEKLFF. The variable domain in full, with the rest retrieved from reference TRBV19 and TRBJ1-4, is DGGITQSPKYLFRKEGQNVTLSCEQNLNHDAMYWYRQDPGQGLRLIYYSQIVNDFQKGDIAEGYSVSREKKESFPLTVTSAQKNPTAFYLCASSIKGTKGFNEKLFFGSGTQLSVL.

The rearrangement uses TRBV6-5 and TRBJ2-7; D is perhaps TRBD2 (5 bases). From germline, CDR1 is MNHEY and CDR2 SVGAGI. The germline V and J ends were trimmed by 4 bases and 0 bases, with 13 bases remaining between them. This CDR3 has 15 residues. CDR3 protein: CASSFEGLSSYEQYF. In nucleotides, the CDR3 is TGTGCCAGCAGTTTCGAGGGTTTGAGCTCCTACGAGCAGTACTTC.

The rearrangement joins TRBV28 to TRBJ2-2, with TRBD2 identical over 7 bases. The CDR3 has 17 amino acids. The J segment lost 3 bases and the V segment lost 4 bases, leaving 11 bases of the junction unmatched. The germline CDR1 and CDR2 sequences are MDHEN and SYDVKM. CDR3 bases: TGTGCCAGCAGTTCACGCATGAGCGGGAAACACACCGGGGAGCTGTTTTTT. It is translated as CASSSRMSGKHTGELFF.

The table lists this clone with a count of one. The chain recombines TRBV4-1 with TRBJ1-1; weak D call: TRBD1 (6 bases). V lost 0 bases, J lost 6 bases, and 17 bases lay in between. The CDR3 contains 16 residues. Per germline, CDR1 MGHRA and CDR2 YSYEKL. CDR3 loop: CASSQDPGWGLAEAFF. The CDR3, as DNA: TGCGCCAGCAGCCAAGACCCTGGTTGGGGGCTCGCTGAAGCTTTCTTT.

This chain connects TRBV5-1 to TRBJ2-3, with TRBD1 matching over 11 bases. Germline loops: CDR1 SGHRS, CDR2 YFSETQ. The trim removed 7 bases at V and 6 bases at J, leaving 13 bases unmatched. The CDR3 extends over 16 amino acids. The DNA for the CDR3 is TGCGCCAGCCTGGCCGGGACAGGGGGTATATCGGATACGCAGTATTTT. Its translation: CASLAGTGGISDTQYF.

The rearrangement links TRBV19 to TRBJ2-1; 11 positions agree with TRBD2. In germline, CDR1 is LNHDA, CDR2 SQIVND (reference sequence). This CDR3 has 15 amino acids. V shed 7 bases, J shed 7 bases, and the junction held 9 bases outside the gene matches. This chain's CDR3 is CASTLSLAGVNEQFF. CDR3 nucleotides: TGTGCCAGTACGCTCTCACTAGCGGGAGTTAATGAGCAGTTCTTC.

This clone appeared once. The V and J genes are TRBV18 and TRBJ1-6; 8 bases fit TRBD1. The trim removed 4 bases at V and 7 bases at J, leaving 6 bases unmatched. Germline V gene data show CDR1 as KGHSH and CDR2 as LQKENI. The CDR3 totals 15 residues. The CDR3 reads CASSRGTGTNSPLHF. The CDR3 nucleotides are TGTGCCAGCTCACGAGGGACAGGAACAAATTCACCCCTCCACTTT.

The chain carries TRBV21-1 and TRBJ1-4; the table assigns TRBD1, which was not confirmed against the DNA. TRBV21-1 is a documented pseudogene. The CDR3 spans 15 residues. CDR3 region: CASSIWTGANEKLFF. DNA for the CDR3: TGTGCCAGCAGCATCTGGACAGGGGCTAATGAAAAACTGTTTTTT.

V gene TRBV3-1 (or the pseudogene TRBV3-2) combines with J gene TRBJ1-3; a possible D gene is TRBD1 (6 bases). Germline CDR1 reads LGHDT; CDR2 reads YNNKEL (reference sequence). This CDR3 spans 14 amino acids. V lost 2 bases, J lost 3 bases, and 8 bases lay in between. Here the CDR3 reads CASSQRDIGNTIYF. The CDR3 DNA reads TGTGCCAGCAGCCAACGGGACATTGGAAACACCATATATTTT.

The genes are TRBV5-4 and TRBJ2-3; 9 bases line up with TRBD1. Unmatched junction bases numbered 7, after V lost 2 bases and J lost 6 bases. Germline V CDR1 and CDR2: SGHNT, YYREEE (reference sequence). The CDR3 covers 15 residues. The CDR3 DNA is TGTGCCAGCAGCTTTCCCACCACAGGGGGCGATACGCAGTATTTT. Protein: CASSFPTTGGDTQYF.

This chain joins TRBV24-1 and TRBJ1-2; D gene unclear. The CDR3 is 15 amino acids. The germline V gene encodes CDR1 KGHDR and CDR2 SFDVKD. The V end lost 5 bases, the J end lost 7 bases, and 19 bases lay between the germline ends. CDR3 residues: CATSGQAGSRSGYTF. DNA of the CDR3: TGTGCCACCAGTGGTCAGGCAGGAAGTCGAAGTGGCTACACCTTC.

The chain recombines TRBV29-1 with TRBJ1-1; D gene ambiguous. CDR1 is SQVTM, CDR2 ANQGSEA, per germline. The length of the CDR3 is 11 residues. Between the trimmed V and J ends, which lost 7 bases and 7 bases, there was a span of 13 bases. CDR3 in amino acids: CSGGVELEAFF. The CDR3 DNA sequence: TGCAGCGGGGGAGTGGAGCTTGAAGCTTTCTTT.